What follows is one T cell receptor (beta chain) and its context. What it recognizes is unknown. Exclusion applied to patients with autoimmune disease history or systemic immunosuppression. Losses at the gene ends were 0 bases for V and 1 base for J; bases not matched to a gene: 0. This CDR3 comprises 14 residues. The germline CDR1 and CDR2 sequences are SGDLS and YYNGEE. The sample comes from a study of OX40 agonist ivuxolimab in advanced cancers. Overall study: Ivuxolimab is a fully human IgG2 antibody that activates OX40 (CD134). Antecedent anti-PD-1, anti-PD-L1 or anti-CTLA-4 therapy was permissible, with roughly 36% having received some. Study results and caveats: Relative to CD4+ cells, CD8+ T cells on average had more expanded clones.

TCRdb's table, derived via immunoSEQ multiplex PCR, lists solely in-frame clones and lacks some. The table has some 67,000 clones, approximately 81% seen once; the top ten hold approximately 0.81%. This sequence originates from an adult with an advanced solid tumor such as melanoma, head and neck, liver or kidney cancer. This chain connects TRBV9 to TRBJ1-2; 7 bases fit TRBD1. Sequencing was performed on CD4+ or CD8+ T cells sorted from blood, taken in a trial of the OX40 agonist ivuxolimab. The CDR3 DNA reads TGTGCCAGCAGCGTAGGACAGGGTAACTATGGCTACACCTTC. Its translation is CASSVGQGNYGYTF.